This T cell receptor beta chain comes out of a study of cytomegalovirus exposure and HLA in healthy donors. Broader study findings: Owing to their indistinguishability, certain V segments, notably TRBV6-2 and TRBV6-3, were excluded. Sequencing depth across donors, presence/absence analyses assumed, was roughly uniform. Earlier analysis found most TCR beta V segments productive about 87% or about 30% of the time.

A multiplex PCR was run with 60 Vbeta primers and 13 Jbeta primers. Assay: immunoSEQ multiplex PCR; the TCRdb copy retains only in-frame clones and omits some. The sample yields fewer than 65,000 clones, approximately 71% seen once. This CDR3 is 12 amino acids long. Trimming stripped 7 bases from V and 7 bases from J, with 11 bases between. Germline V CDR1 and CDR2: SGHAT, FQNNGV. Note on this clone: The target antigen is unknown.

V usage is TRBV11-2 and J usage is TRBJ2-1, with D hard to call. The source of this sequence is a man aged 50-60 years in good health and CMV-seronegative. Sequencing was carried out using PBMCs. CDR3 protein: CASTPALNEQFF. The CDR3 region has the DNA TGTGCCAGCACTCCAGCGTTAAATGAGCAGTTCTTC.